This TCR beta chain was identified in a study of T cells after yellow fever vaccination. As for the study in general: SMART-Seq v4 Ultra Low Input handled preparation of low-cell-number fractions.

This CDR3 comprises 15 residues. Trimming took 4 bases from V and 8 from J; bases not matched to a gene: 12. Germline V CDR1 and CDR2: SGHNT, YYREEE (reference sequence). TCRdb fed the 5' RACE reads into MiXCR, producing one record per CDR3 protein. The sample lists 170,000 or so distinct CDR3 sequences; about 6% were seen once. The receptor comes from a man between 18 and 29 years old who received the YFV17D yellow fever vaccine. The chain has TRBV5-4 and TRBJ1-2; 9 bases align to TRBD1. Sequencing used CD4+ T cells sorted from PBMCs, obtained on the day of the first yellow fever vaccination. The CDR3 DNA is TGTGCCAGCAGCATTAGGACAGGGGCCGTGGGGGGCTACACCTTC. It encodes CASSIRTGAVGGYTF. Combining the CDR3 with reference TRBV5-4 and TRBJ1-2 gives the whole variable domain ETGVTQSPTHLIKTRGQQVTLRCSSQSGHNTVSWYQQALGQGPQFIFQYYREEENGRGNFPPRFSGLQFPNYSSELNVNALELDDSALYLCASSIRTGAVGGYTFGSGTRLTVV.